The clone carrying this T cell receptor (beta chain) was picked up many times. The data derive from a study of T cells in Graves' hyperthyroidism and ophthalmopathy. Template material for amplifying TCR beta CDR3 regions consisted of RNA transcripts. With the HTBI primer set, the TCR CDR3 went through a first round of RT-PCR. TCRdb re-called the multiplex PCR reads through MiXCR, storing one row per CDR3 protein. The top ten hold 11% of the sample, which has 350,000 to 400,000 distinct CDR3 sequences, approximately 15% seen once. This CDR3 spans 16 amino acids. Germline CDR1 is SGHTA and CDR2 is FQGNSA. With 1 base clipped from V and 7 bases from J, the junction kept 5 bases outside the gene matches.

The clonotype originates from a woman aged 60-70 years with Graves' hyperthyroidism. V and J are TRBV7-2 and TRBJ1-5, with 12 nucleotides matching TRBD1. The sequencing sample was made of blood. CDR3 sequence (DNA): TGTGCCAGCAGCTTAGGTGGGACAGGGGGCCGGCAGCCCCAGCATTTT. Translation: CASSLGGTGGRQPQHF.